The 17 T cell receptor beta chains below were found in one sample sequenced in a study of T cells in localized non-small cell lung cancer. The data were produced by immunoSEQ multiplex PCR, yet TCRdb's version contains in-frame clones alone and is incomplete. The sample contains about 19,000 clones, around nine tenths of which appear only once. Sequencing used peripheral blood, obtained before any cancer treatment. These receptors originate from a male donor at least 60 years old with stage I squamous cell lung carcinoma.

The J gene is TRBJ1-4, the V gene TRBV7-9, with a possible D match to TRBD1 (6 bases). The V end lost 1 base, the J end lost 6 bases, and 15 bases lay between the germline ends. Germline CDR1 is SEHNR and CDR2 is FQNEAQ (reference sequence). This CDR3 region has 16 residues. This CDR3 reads CASSLDRGRLDEKLFF. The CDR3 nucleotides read TGTGCCAGCAGCTTAGATCGGGGGCGCCTAGATGAAAAACTGTTTTTT.

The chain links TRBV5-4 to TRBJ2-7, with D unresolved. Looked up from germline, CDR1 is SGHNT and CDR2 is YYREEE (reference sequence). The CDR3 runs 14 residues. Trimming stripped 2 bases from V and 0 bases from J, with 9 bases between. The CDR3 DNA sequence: TGTGCCAGCAGCTTAGGCGGAAACTCCTACGAGCAGTACTTC. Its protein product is CASSLGGNSYEQYF.

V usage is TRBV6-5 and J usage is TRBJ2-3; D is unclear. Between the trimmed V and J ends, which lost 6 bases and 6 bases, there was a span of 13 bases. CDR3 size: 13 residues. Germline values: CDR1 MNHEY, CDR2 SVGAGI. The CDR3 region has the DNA TGTGCCAGCAGACCACCGGGTGAGGATACGCAGTATTTT. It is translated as CASRPPGEDTQYF.

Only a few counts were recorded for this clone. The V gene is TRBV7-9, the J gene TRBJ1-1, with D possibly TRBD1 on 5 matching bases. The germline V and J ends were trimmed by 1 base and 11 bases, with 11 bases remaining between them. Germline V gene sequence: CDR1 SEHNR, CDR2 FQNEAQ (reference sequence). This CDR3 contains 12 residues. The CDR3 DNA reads TGTGCCAGCAGCTTAGAGGGGTACAGGGCTTTCTTT. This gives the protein CASSLEGYRAFF.

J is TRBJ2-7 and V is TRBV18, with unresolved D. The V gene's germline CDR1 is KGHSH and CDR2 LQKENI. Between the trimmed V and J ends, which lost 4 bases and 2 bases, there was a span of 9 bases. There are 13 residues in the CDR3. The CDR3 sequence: CASSLAAAYEQYF. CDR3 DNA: TGTGCCAGCTCACTGGCGGCGGCCTACGAGCAGTACTTC.

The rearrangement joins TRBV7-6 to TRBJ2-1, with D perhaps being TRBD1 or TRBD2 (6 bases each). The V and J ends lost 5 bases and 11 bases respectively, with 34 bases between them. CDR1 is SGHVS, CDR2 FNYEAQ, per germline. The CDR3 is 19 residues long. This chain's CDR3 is CASSTQGGRRGTPLGQQFF. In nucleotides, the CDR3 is TGTGCCAGCAGCACCCAGGGAGGACGGAGGGGGACTCCGCTTGGGCAGCAGTTCTTC.

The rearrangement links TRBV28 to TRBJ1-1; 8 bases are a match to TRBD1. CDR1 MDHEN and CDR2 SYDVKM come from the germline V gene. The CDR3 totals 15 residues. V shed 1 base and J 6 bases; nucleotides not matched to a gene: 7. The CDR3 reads CASSLSTGGHAEAFF. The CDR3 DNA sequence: TGTGCCAGCAGTTTATCCACAGGGGGACACGCTGAAGCTTTCTTT.

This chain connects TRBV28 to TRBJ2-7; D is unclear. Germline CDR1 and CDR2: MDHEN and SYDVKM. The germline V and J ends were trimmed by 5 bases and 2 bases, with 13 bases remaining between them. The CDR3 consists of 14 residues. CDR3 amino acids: CASSEPRAPYEQYF. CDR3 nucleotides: TGTGCCAGCAGTGAGCCCCGGGCCCCCTACGAGCAGTACTTC.

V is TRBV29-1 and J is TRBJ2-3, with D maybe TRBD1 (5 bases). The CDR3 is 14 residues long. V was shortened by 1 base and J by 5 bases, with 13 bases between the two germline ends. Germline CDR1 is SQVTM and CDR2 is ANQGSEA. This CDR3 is CSVEAGQGVDTQYF. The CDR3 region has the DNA TGCAGCGTTGAAGCCGGGCAGGGCGTAGATACGCAGTATTTT.

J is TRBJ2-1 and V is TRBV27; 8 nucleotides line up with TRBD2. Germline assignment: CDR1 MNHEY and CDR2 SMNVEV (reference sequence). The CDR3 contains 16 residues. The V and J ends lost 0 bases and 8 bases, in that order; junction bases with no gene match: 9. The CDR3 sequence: CASSLSRAGEGDEQFF. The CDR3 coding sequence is TGTGCCAGCAGTTTATCGAGAGCGGGAGAGGGAGATGAGCAGTTCTTC.

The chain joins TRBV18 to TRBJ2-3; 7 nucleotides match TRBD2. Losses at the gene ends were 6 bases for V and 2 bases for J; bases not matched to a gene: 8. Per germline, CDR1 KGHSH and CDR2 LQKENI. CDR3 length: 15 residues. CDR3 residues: CASSQLRENTDTQYF. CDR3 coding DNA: TGTGCCAGCTCTCAACTGCGGGAGAACACAGATACGCAGTATTTT.

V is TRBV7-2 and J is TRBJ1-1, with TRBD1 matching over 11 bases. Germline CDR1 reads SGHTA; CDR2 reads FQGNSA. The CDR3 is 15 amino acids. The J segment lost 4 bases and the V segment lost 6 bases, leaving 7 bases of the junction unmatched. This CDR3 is CASSSGTGGFTEAFF. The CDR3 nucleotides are TGTGCCAGCAGTTCCGGGACAGGGGGTTTCACTGAAGCTTTCTTT.

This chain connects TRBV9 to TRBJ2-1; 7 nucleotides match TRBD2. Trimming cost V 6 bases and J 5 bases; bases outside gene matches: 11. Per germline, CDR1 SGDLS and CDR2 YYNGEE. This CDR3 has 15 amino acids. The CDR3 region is CASTRGGGRNNEQFF. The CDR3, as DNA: TGTGCCAGCACCAGAGGAGGCGGGAGAAACAATGAGCAGTTCTTC.

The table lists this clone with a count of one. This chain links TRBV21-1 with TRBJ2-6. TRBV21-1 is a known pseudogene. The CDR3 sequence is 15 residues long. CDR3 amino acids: CASSKACSGANVLTF. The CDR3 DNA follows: TGTGCCAGCAGCAAAGCGTGCTCTGGGGCCAACGTCCTGACTTTC.

The CDR3 nucleotides read TGTGCCAGCGGGGACAGGAGGAGCAATCAGCCCCAGCATTTT. Translation gives CASGDRRSNQPQHF. This chain joins TRBV2 and TRBJ1-5; TRBD1 agrees at 8 bases. This CDR3 region has 14 residues. Trimming cost V 8 bases and J 1 base; bases outside gene matches: 4. In germline, CDR1 is SNHLY, CDR2 FYNNEI.

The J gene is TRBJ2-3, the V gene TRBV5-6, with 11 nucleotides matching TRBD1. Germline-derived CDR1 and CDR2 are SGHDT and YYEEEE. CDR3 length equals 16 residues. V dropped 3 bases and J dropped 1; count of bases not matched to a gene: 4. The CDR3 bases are TGTGCCAGCAGCTGGGAGGGACAGGGGGGCACAGATACGCAGTATTTT. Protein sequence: CASSWEGQGGTDTQYF. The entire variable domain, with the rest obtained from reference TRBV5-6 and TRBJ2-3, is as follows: DAGVTQSPTHLIKTRGQQVTLRCSPKSGHDTVSWYQQALGQGPQFIFQYYEEEERQRGNFPDRFSGHQFPNYSSELNVNALLLGDSALYLCASSWEGQGGTDTQYFGPGTRLTVL.

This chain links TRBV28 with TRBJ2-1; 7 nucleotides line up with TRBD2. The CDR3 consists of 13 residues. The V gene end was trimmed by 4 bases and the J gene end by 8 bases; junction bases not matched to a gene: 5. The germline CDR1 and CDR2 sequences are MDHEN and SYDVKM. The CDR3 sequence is CASSSWTSDEQFF. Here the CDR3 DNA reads TGTGCCAGCAGTTCCTGGACTAGTGATGAGCAGTTCTTC.